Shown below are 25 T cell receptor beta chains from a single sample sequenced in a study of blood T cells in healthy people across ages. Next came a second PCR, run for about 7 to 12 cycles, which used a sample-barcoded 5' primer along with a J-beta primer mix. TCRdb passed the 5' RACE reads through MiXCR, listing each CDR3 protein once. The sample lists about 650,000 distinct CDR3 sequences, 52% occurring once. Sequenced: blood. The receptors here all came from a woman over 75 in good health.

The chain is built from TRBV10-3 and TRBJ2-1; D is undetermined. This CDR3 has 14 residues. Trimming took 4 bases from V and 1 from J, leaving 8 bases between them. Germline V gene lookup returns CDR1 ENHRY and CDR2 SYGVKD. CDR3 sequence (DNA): TGTGCCATCAGTGGGCCCCCGTCCTACAATGAGCAGTTCTTC. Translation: CAISGPPSYNEQFF.

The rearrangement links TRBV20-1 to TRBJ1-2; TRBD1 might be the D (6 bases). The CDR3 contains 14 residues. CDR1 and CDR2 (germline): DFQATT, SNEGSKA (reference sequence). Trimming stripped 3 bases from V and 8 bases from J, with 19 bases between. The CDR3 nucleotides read TGCAGTGCTAGCCCGGGACATAGGGTGGGAGGCTACACCTTC. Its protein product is CSASPGHRVGGYTF.

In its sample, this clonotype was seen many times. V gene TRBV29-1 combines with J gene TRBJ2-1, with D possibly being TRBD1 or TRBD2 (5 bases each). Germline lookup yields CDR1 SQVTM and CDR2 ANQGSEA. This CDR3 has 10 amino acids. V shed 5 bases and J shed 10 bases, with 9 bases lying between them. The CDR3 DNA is TGCAGCGTTACCGGGACGGAGCAGTTCTTC. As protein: CSVTGTEQFF.

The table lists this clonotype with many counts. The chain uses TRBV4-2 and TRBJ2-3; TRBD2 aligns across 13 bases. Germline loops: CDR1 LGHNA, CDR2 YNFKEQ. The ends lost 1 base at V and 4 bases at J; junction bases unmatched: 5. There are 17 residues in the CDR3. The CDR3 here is CASSQGRLAGGPDTQYF. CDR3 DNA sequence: TGTGCCAGCAGCCAAGGTAGACTAGCGGGAGGCCCAGATACGCAGTATTTT.

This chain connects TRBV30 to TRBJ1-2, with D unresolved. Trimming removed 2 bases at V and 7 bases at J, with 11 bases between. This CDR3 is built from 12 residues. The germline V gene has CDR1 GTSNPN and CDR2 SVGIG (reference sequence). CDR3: CAWSPGLSGYTF. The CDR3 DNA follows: TGTGCCTGGAGTCCCGGACTAAGTGGCTACACCTTC.

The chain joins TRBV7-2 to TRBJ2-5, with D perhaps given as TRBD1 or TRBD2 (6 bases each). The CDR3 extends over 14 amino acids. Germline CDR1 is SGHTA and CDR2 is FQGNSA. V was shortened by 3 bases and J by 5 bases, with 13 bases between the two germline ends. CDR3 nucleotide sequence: TGTGCCAGCAGCTTCCCTGAAGGGGGGGAGACCCAGTACTTC. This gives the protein CASSFPEGGETQYF.

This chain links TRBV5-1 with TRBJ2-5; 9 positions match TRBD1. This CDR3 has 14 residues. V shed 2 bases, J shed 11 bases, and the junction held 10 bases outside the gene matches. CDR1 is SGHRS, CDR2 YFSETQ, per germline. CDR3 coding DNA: TGCGCCAGCAGCTTCGTTCAGGGACAGGGCCTGCAGTACTTC. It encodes CASSFVQGQGLQYF. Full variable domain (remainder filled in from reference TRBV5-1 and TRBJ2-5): KAGVTQTPRYLIKTRGQQVTLSCSPISGHRSVSWYQQTPGQGLQFLFEYFSETQRNKGNFPGRFSGRQFSNSRSEMNVSTLELGDSALYLCASSFVQGQGLQYFGPGTRLLVL.

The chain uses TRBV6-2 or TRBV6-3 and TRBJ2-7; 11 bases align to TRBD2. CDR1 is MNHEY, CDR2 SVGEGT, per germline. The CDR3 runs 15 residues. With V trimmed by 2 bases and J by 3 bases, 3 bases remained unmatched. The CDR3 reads CASSYPGTSGYEQYF. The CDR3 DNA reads TGTGCCAGCAGTTACCCGGGGACTAGCGGCTACGAGCAGTACTTC.

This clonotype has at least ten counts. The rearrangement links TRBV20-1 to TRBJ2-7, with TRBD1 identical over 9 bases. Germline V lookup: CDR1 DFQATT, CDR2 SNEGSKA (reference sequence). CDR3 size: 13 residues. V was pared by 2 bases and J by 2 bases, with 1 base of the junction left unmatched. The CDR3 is CSARTGGPYEQYF. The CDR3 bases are TGCAGTGCTAGAACAGGGGGCCCCTACGAGCAGTACTTC.

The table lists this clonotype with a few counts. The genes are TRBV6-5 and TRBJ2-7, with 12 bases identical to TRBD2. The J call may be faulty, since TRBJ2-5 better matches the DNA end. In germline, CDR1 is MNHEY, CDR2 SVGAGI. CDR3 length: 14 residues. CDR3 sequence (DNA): TGTGCCAGCAGTCGACTAGCGGGAGAAGAGACCCAGTACTTC. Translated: CASSRLAGEETQYF.

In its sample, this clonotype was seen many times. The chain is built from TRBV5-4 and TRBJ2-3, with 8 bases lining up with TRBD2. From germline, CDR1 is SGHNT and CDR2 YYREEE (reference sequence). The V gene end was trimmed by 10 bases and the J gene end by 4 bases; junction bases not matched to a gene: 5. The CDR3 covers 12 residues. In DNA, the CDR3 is TGTGCCTCAGCGGGGGCAGCAGATACGCAGTATTTT. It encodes CASAGAADTQYF.

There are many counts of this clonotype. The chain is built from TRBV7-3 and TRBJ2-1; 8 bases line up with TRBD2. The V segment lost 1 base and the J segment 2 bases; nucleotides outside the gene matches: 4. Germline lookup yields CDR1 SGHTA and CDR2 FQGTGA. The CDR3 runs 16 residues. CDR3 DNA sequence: TGTGCCAGCAGCTTAAGAGGTAGCGGGACCTACAATGAGCAGTTCTTC. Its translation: CASSLRGSGTYNEQFF.

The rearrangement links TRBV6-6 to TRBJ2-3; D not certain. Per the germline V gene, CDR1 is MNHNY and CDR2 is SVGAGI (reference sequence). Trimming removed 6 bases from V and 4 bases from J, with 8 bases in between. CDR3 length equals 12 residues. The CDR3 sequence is CASSVQADTQYF. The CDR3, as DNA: TGTGCCAGCAGCGTCCAAGCAGATACGCAGTATTTT.

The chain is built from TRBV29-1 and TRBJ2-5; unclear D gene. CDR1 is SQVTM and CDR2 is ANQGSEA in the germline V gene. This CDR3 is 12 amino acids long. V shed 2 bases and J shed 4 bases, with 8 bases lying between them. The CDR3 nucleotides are TGCAGCGTTGAAACCCAGACAGAGACCCAGTACTTC. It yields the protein CSVETQTETQYF. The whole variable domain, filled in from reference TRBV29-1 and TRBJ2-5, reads SAVISQKPSRDICQRGTSLTIQCQVDSQVTMMFWYRQQPGQSLTLIATANQGSEATYESGFVIDKFPISRPNLTFSTLTVSNMSPEDSSIYLCSVETQTETQYFGPGTRLLVL.

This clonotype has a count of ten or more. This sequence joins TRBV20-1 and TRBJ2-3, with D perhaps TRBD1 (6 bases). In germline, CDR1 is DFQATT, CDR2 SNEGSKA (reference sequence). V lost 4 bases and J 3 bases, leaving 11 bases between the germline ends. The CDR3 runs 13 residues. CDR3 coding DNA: TGCAGTGCTATTGGGGGCCCGACAGATACGCAGTATTTT. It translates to CSAIGGPTDTQYF.

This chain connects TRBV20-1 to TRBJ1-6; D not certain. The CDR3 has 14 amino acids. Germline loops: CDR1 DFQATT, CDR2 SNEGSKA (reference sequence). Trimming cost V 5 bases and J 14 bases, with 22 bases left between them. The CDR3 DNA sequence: TGCAGTGCTCAGGATGCAGGCAAGACTCCCGCCCTCCACTTT. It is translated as CSAQDAGKTPALHF.

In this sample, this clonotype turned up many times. CDR3 sequence reads: CATRQGAKDNEQFF. DNA for the CDR3: TGTGCCACCAGACAGGGGGCTAAGGACAATGAGCAGTTCTTC. The V call is TRBV12-3 or TRBV12-4, the J call TRBJ2-1; 10 bases fit TRBD1. This CDR3 region has 14 residues. Trimming took 10 bases from V and 5 from J; bases not matched to a gene: 8.

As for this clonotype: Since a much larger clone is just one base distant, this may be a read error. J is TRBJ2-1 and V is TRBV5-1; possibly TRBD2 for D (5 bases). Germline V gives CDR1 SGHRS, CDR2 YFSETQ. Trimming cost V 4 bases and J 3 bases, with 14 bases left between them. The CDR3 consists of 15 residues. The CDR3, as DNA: TGCGCCAGCAGCCTAGCCGCCCCACTCTACAATGAGCAGTTCTTC. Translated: CASSLAAPLYNEQFF.

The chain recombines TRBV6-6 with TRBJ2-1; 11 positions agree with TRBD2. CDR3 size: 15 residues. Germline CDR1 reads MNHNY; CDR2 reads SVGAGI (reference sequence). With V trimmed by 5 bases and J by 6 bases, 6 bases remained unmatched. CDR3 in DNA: TGTGCCAGCAGTAGCCTAGCGGGGGGCTTCAATGAGCAGTTCTTC. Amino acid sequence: CASSSLAGGFNEQFF.

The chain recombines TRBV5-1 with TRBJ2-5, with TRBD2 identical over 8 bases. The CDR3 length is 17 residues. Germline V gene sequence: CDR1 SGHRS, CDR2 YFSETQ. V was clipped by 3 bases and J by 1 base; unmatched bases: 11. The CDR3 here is CASSSTPAGAPQETQYF. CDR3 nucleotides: TGCGCCAGCAGCTCAACCCCAGCGGGGGCGCCCCAAGAGACCCAGTACTTC.

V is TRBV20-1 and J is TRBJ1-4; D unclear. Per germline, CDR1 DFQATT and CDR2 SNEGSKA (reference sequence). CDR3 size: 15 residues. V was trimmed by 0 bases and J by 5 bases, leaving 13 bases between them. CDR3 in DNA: TGCAGTGCTAGAGATGGAGGAAGTTTGAATGAAAAACTGTTTTTT. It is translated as CSARDGGSLNEKLFF.

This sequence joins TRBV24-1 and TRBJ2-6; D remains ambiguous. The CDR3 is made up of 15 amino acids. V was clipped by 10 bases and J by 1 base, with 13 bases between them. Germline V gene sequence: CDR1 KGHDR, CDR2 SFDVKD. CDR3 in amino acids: CATGYEKSGANVLTF. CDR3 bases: TGTGCCACAGGGTACGAGAAATCTGGGGCCAACGTCCTGACTTTC.

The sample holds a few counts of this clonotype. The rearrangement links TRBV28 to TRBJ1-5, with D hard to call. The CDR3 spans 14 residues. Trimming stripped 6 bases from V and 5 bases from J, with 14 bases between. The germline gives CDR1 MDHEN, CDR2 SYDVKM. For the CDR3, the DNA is TGTGCCAGCAGCCGGTGGGCCAGCTATCAGCCCCAGCATTTT. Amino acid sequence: CASSRWASYQPQHF.

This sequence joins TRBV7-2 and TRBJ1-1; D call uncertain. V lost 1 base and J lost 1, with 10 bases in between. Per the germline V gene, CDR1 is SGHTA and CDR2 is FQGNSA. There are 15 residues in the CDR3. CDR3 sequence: CASSLEYSTNTEAFF. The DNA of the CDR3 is TGTGCCAGCAGCTTAGAGTACAGTACGAACACTGAAGCTTTCTTT.

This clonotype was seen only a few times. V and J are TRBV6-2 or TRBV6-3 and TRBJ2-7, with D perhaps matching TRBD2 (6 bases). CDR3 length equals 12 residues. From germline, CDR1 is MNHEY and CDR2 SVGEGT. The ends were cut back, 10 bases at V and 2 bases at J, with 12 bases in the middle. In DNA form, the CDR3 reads TGTGCCACTGGGAGGAGCACCTACGAGCAGTACTTC. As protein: CATGRSTYEQYF.